This T cell receptor (beta chain) was sequenced for a study of lymphopenia after photon versus proton radiotherapy. Study outcomes and limitations: Survival link was tested only in deceased patients; proton benefit remains a possibility.

Concerning this clone: Its antigen is undetermined.

The CDR3 is made up of 15 amino acids. The V segment lost 5 bases and the J segment 2 bases; nucleotides outside the gene matches: 6. Germline-derived CDR1 and CDR2 are SNHLY and FYNNEI. Sequencing was performed with immunoSEQ multiplex PCR; in TCRdb, only in-frame clones are kept and a portion is missing. The repertoire includes tens of thousands of clones, about 84% of them detected once, and around 2.7% sits in the top ten. This sequence was found in a man aged 45-65 years with gastric cancer. The material was peripheral blood, obtained from a patient treated with photon-based radiotherapy. The chain carries TRBV2 and TRBJ2-1, with TRBD2 matching over 7 bases. This CDR3 is CASSWQAGAYNEQFF. CDR3 nucleotides: TGTGCCAGCAGTTGGCAGGCGGGAGCCTACAATGAGCAGTTCTTC. Combining the CDR3 with reference TRBV2 and TRBJ2-1 gives the whole variable domain EPEVTQTPSHQVTQMGQEVILRCVPISNHLYFYWYRQILGQKVEFLVSFYNNEISEKSEIFDDQFSVERPDGSNFTLKIRSTKLEDSAMYFCASSWQAGAYNEQFFGPGTRLTVL.